A selection of T cell receptor beta chains follows, all from one sample in a study of blood T cell repertoires in COVID-19. The method was immunoSEQ multiplex PCR; TCRdb's version includes in-frame clones alone and lacks a portion of them. The sample shows about 440,000 clones, roughly 87% of them seen only once. The sample taken for sequencing was PBMCs or T cells enriched from blood (not recorded which). These receptors originate from a young man who had recovered from COVID-19. The CDR3 runs from the conserved cysteine through the conserved F or W. The order of the fields is D gene, clone size, V gene, J gene, CDR3 protein, CDR3 DNA. A D gene is named only where the DNA matches it firmly. The listing skips clone size in some rows; elsewhere it reads once, few, many or a size class.

>-|-|TRBV5-6|TRBJ2-7
CASSLGTSPGFDF
TGTGCCAGCAGCTTGGGGACCTCTCCGGGGTTCGACTTC
>-|-|TRBV5-1|TRBJ2-2
CASSKEVNTGELFF
TGCGCCAGCAGCAAGGAGGTGAACACCGGGGAGCTGTTTTTT
>TRBD2|-|TRBV30|TRBJ2-7
CAWSVLAGEYEQYF
TGTGCCTGGAGTGTACTAGCGGGAGAGTACGAGCAGTACTTC
>-|-|TRBV7-3|TRBJ2-5
CASSMGPHQETQYF
TGTGCCAGCAGTATGGGGCCCCACCAAGAGACCCAGTACTTC
>-|-|TRBV19|TRBJ1-4
CASSITHGTLEKLFF
TGTGCCAGTAGTATTACTCACGGGACTCTTGAAAAACTGTTTTTT
>TRBD1|few|TRBV5-4|TRBJ1-2
CASSFTGENYGYTF
TGTGCCAGCAGCTTTACAGGGGAGAACTATGGCTACACCTTC
>-|-|TRBV6-5|TRBJ2-2
CASSLKSAGELFF
TGTGCCAGCAGTTTAAAGTCGGCCGGGGAGCTGTTTTTT
>-|-|TRBV6-2/TRBV6-3|TRBJ2-7
CASSYLSSDYEQYF
TGTGCCAGCAGTTACTTGTCTAGCGACTACGAGCAGTACTTC
>-|once|TRBV5-1|TRBJ2-7
CASSLLVGYEQYF
TGCGCCAGCAGCTTGCTAGTAGGCTACGAGCAGTACTTC
>-|-|TRBV12-5|TRBJ2-2
CASGLPGGELFF
TGTGCTAGTGGTTTACCGGGGGGGGAGCTGTTTTTT
>-|-|TRBV28|TRBJ2-7
CASSPRALSYEQYF
TGTGCCAGCAGTCCGCGGGCCCTGTCCTACGAGCAGTACTTC
>TRBD2|-|TRBV5-4|TRBJ2-1
CASRFQGLSYNEQFF
TGTGCCAGCAGGTTTCAGGGACTATCCTACAATGAGCAGTTCTTC
>-|-|TRBV7-9|TRBJ1-6
CASSLGGSSPLHF
TGTGCCAGCAGCTTAGGAGGGAGTTCACCCCTCCACTTT
>TRBD2|-|TRBV29-1|TRBJ2-2
CSVSGRDANTGELFF
TGCAGCGTTAGCGGGAGAGATGCGAACACCGGGGAGCTGTTTTTT
>-|-|TRBV9|TRBJ2-5
CASSIHGTGETQYF
TGTGCCAGCAGCATCCACGGAACGGGGGAGACCCAGTACTTC
>-|-|TRBV6-5|TRBJ2-2
CASSGGQTGELFF
TGTGCCAGCAGCGGGGGGCAGACCGGGGAGCTGTTTTTT